Shown below are 25 T cell receptor beta chains from a single sample sequenced in a study of T cells after yellow fever vaccination. TCRdb used MiXCR to reprocess the 5' RACE reads, holding one entry per CDR3 protein. The sample holds roughly 300,000 distinct CDR3 sequences, roughly 8.4% seen once. The sequencing used PBMCs, collected 45 days after the first yellow fever vaccination. The receptors were gathered from a man younger than 30 who received the YFV17D yellow fever vaccine.

The chain has TRBV5-1 and TRBJ1-2; maybe TRBD1 (5 bases). Germline V lookup: CDR1 SGHRS, CDR2 YFSETQ. The CDR3 contains 12 residues. The V end lost 0 bases, the J end lost 6 bases, and 6 bases lay between the germline ends. CDR3 sequence (DNA): TGCGCCAGCAGCTTGGGACAGCATGGCTACACCTTC. Its protein product is CASSLGQHGYTF.

This clonotype was seen repeatedly, ten times or more. The chain joins TRBV7-3 to TRBJ2-1; perhaps TRBD2 as D (6 bases). The germline V gene has CDR1 SGHTA and CDR2 FQGTGA. V gave up 5 bases and J gave up 9 bases, with 11 bases separating them. There are 12 residues in the CDR3. The CDR3: CASSRMGGEQFF. The CDR3, as DNA: TGTGCCAGCAGCCGGATGGGGGGTGAGCAGTTCTTC. Together with reference TRBV7-3 and TRBJ2-1, the CDR3 gives the full variable domain: GAGVSQTPSNKVTEKGKYVELRCDPISGHTALYWYRQSLGQGPEFLIYFQGTGAADDSGLPNDRFFAVRPEGSVSTLKIQRTERGDSAVYLCASSRMGGEQFFGPGTRLTVL.

V is TRBV19 and J is TRBJ2-7; 8 bases map to TRBD1. Germline trimming cut 2 bases from V and 5 bases from J; bases unmatched to any gene: 8. The CDR3 consists of 15 residues. Germline CDR1 reads LNHDA; CDR2 reads SQIVND (reference sequence). The CDR3 reads CASSIQGAIFHEQYF. CDR3 sequence (DNA): TGTGCCAGTAGTATACAGGGGGCCATCTTCCACGAGCAGTACTTC.

This clonotype appeared many times. V is TRBV4-3 and J is TRBJ2-3; D is undetermined. Germline V lookup: CDR1 LGHNA, CDR2 YSLEER. The CDR3 spans 14 residues. V lost 0 bases and J lost 1, with 5 bases in between. CDR3 DNA sequence: TGCGCCAGCAGCCAAGATGTAGGCACAGATACGCAGTATTTT. This translates into CASSQDVGTDTQYF.

This chain's CDR3 is CASSLRGEDTQYF. The DNA of the CDR3 is TGCGCCAGCAGCTTAAGAGGGGAGGATACGCAGTATTTT. The rearrangement uses TRBV5-1 and TRBJ2-3; D possibly matches TRBD1 or TRBD2 (5 bases each). CDR1 is SGHRS, CDR2 YFSETQ, per germline. V gave up 2 bases and J gave up 6 bases, with 10 bases separating them. The CDR3 runs 13 residues.

This clonotype was observed at least ten times. This chain uses TRBV12-3 or TRBV12-4 with TRBJ1-1; D gene unclear. The CDR3 spans 14 residues. Trimming cost V 4 bases and J 2 bases, with 11 bases left between them. The CDR3 DNA reads TGTGCCAGCAGTTCGACGGACGGAAACACTGAAGCTTTCTTT. It specifies CASSSTDGNTEAFF.

This clonotype was detected many times. The rearrangement joins TRBV7-2 to TRBJ2-5; 11 nucleotides line up with TRBD2. Germline CDR1 and CDR2: SGHTA and FQGNSA. V dropped 0 bases and J dropped 4; count of bases not matched to a gene: 1. The CDR3 covers 15 residues. The CDR3 DNA is TGTGCCAGCAGCTTAGCAGGACTAGCGGGAGAGACCCAGTACTTC. Its translation is CASSLAGLAGETQYF.

This clonotype was observed a few times. The rearrangement uses TRBV10-3 and TRBJ2-5, with TRBD2 matching 11 bases. After removal of 3 bases from V and 3 bases from J, the junction contained 0 bases not matched to a gene. The CDR3 runs 14 residues. Germline loops: CDR1 ENHRY, CDR2 SYGVKD. This CDR3 reads CAISDSGGEETQYF. The CDR3, as DNA: TGTGCCATCAGTGATAGCGGGGGGGAAGAGACCCAGTACTTC.

This clonotype was seen ten or more times. CDR3 in amino acids: CSARQGGETQYF. For the CDR3, the DNA is TGCAGTGCTCGACAGGGCGGCGAGACCCAGTACTTC. V usage is TRBV20-1 and J usage is TRBJ2-5, with 7 bases identical to TRBD1. Germline V gene data show CDR1 as DFQATT and CDR2 as SNEGSKA (reference sequence). J lost 5 bases, V lost 5 bases, and 5 bases had no gene match. CDR3 size: 12 residues.

Only a few counts were recorded for this clonotype. The chain links TRBV7-9 to TRBJ1-6, with D tentatively TRBD1 (5 bases). The CDR3 is made up of 15 amino acids. The V gene's germline CDR1 is SEHNR and CDR2 FQNEAQ (reference sequence). V was clipped by 3 bases and J by 10 bases, with 16 bases between them. The CDR3 region is CASSFVGLRVSPLHF. The CDR3 region has the DNA TGTGCCAGCAGCTTTGTGGGGCTAAGGGTGTCACCCCTCCACTTT.

The genes are TRBV4-1 and TRBJ2-7; TRBD2 matches 7 bases. CDR1 is MGHRA and CDR2 is YSYEKL in the germline V gene. J was trimmed by 3 bases and V by 0 bases; bases with no gene match: 5. The CDR3 length is 15 residues. The DNA of the CDR3 is TGCGCCAGCAGCCAAGATGACCGGGGGGACTACGAGCAGTACTTC. Protein product: CASSQDDRGDYEQYF.

This clonotype was observed a few times. This sequence joins TRBV5-1 and TRBJ1-4, with 7 bases fitting TRBD1. Germline-derived CDR1 and CDR2 are SGHRS and YFSETQ. The CDR3 loop spans 15 amino acids. Unmatched junction bases numbered 5, after V lost 4 bases and J lost 2 bases. CDR3 sequence: CASSDPQGTNEKLFF. The CDR3 nucleotides are TGCGCCAGCAGCGACCCACAGGGGACTAATGAAAAACTGTTTTTT.

CDR3 nucleotides: TGTGCCAGCAGTTCCCCAGGGGCAGGGGGAATTCCTGAAGCTTTCTTT. Translated, it gives CASSSPGAGGIPEAFF. V and J are TRBV28 and TRBJ1-1; 7 bases match TRBD1. The V gene's germline CDR1 is MDHEN and CDR2 SYDVKM. With 4 bases clipped from V and 6 bases from J, the junction kept 14 bases outside the gene matches. The CDR3 length is 16 residues.

This clonotype was counted between two and nine times. J is TRBJ2-7 and V is TRBV25-1, with D perhaps assigned TRBD1 or TRBD2 (6 bases each). CDR1 MGHDK and CDR2 SYGVNS come from the germline V gene. The CDR3 has 16 residues. Trimming took off 7 bases at V and 0 bases at J, with 19 bases between the two ends. CDR3 residues: CASTTRAGHSSYEQYV. Here the CDR3 DNA reads TGTGCCAGCACCACCCGGGCGGGACATAGCTCCTACGAGCAGTACGTC.

The chain carries TRBV7-2 and TRBJ2-2; no definite D call. Germline V lookup: CDR1 SGHTA, CDR2 FQGNSA. This CDR3 region has 12 residues. Trimming removed 8 bases from V and 3 bases from J, with 7 bases in between. CDR3 loop: CASGKDTGELFF. CDR3 nucleotide sequence: TGTGCCAGCGGGAAGGACACCGGGGAGCTGTTTTTT.

The table lists this clonotype with a few counts. The V call is TRBV7-9, the J call TRBJ2-7; D call uncertain. V dropped 7 bases and J dropped 0 bases, with 13 bases sitting between them. This CDR3 region has 14 residues. Germline-derived CDR1 and CDR2 are SEHNR and FQNEAQ (reference sequence). The CDR3 nucleotides read TGTGCCAGCACGCTCAGCGCCAGCTCCTACGAGCAGTACTTC. It codes for CASTLSASSYEQYF.

The DNA for the CDR3 is TGCGCCAGCAGCTTGGAGACGGGAAGCTCCTACAATGAGCAGTTCTTC. Its translation: CASSLETGSSYNEQFF. The chain is built from TRBV5-1 and TRBJ2-1, with D perhaps matching TRBD2 (5 bases). Germline-derived CDR1 and CDR2 are SGHRS and YFSETQ. Trimming removed 0 bases from V and 0 bases from J, with 10 bases in between. This CDR3 comprises 16 residues.

Only a few counts were recorded for this clonotype. The DNA of the CDR3 is TGCAGTGCTAGAGGTCACGGAGATACGCAGTATTTT. This encodes CSARGHGDTQYF. This rearrangement joins TRBV20-1 to TRBJ2-3; D remains ambiguous. Trimming removed 1 base at V and 5 bases at J, with 7 bases between. Germline loops: CDR1 DFQATT, CDR2 SNEGSKA (reference sequence). The CDR3 contains 12 residues.

The table lists this clonotype with a few counts. The J gene is TRBJ1-5, the V gene TRBV20-1; no clear D. Germline CDR1 and CDR2: DFQATT and SNEGSKA (reference sequence). This CDR3 comprises 13 residues. The V gene lost 3 bases and the J gene lost 4 bases, with 10 bases spanning the gap. CDR3 DNA sequence: TGCAGTGCTAGGAGGCAGGAGAATCAGCCCCAGCATTTT. Translating it yields CSARRQENQPQHF.

This clonotype turned up a few times. The rearrangement uses TRBV24-1 and TRBJ2-3; the D gene is possibly TRBD2 (6 bases). V was cut by 2 bases and J by 4 bases, with 15 bases left in between. This CDR3 region has 16 residues. The germline CDR1 and CDR2 sequences are KGHDR and SFDVKD. As DNA, the CDR3 is TGTGCCACCAGTGATTCCGAGCGGGCGGCGGCAGATACGCAGTATTTT. Its protein product is CATSDSERAAADTQYF.

The chain joins TRBV12-3 or TRBV12-4 to TRBJ2-3, with TRBD2 matching 7 bases. The ends lost 7 bases at V and 4 bases at J; junction bases unmatched: 8. There are 14 residues in the CDR3. The CDR3: CASTSGKRADTQYF. Written as DNA, the CDR3 is TGTGCCAGCACCAGCGGGAAACGTGCAGATACGCAGTATTTT.

This clonotype was counted a few times. The chain has TRBV4-1 and TRBJ1-4; 8 nucleotides line up with TRBD1. V dropped 2 bases and J dropped 1; count of bases not matched to a gene: 0. The germline V gene encodes CDR1 MGHRA and CDR2 YSYEKL. The CDR3 is 15 amino acids. CDR3 region: CASSQTGGTNEKLFF. The CDR3 DNA reads TGCGCCAGCAGCCAAACAGGGGGAACTAATGAAAAACTGTTTTTT.

In its sample, this clonotype was seen a few times. The V gene is TRBV9, the J gene TRBJ2-3; possibly TRBD2 for D (6 bases). The germline gives CDR1 SGDLS, CDR2 YYNGEE. V gave up 0 bases and J gave up 3 bases, with 14 bases separating them. This CDR3 region has 16 residues. The CDR3 is CASSVVGGGWTDTQYF. CDR3 sequence (DNA): TGTGCCAGCAGCGTAGTTGGTGGGGGGTGGACAGATACGCAGTATTTT.

This clonotype was seen a handful of times. The rearrangement links TRBV19 to TRBJ1-5, with 9 bases lining up with TRBD1. Per the germline V gene, CDR1 is LNHDA and CDR2 is SQIVND (reference sequence). V shed 6 bases, J shed 7 bases, and the junction held 7 bases outside the gene matches. The CDR3 has 14 residues. This CDR3 reads CASRHTGGRQPQHF. DNA of the CDR3: TGTGCCAGTAGGCATACAGGGGGCAGGCAGCCCCAGCATTTT.

This clonotype was recorded a few times. The chain links TRBV7-2 to TRBJ1-1; D unresolved. The CDR3 has 14 amino acids. Germline-derived CDR1 and CDR2 are SGHTA and FQGNSA. V was pared by 2 bases and J by 2 bases, with 9 bases between. For the CDR3, the DNA is TGTGCCAGCAGCTTAAACAGCCAAAACACTGAAGCTTTCTTT. It yields the protein CASSLNSQNTEAFF.